Listed below are T cell receptor beta chains from one sample, sequenced in a study of blood T cell repertoires in COVID-19. This table comes from immunoSEQ multiplex PCR, and its TCRdb copy is limited to in-frame clones, with some not included. The top ten hold 1% of the sample, which has some 360,000 clones, 88% seen once. Material: PBMCs or T cells enriched from blood (not recorded which). Source of these receptors: a woman aged 25 to 39 who had been exposed to COVID-19. Each CDR3 is given with its conserved first and last residue. The D gene is left open where the match is weak. The size of a clone is reported for some rows only, either as once, few or many, or as a class for expanded clones.

>-|TRBJ1-5|-|TRBV28
TGTGCCAGCAGTTTGTCAACAGGGATCCGAAGCAATCAGCCCCAGCATTTT
CASSLSTGIRSNQPQHF
>TRBD2|TRBJ2-5|-|TRBV27
TGTGCCAGCAGTGTGATAGCGGGAGGAATAGAGACCCAGTACTTC
CASSVIAGGIETQYF
>TRBD1|TRBJ1-6|-|TRBV28
TGTGCCAGCAGTTTAGGACAGGGAGGCAATTCACCCCTCCACTTT
CASSLGQGGNSPLHF
>TRBD1|TRBJ2-4|-|TRBV5-1
TGCGCCAGCAGCATACAGGGGGCTCGGGACATTCAGTACTTC
CASSIQGARDIQYF
>TRBD1|TRBJ2-5|once|TRBV13
TGTGCCAGCCTGGGCAGGGGGCTGGAGACCCAGTACTTC
CASLGRGLETQYF
>TRBD1|TRBJ2-7|-|TRBV28
TGTGCCAGCAGCCCGACCGGGACAGGGGGCCACGAGCAGTACTTC
CASSPTGTGGHEQYF
>-|TRBJ1-1|once|TRBV15
TGTGCCACCAGACCCGGGGAGCCGAACACTGAAGCTTTCTTT
CATRPGEPNTEAFF
>-|TRBJ2-1|-|TRBV4-2
TGTGCCAGCAGCCGGGGGCCCTTAGGTGGCGAGCAGTTCTTC
CASSRGPLGGEQFF
>TRBD2|TRBJ2-7|-|TRBV19
TGTGCCAGTAGCATCCAGCGGGGCTACGAGCAGTACTTC
CASSIQRGYEQYF
>-|TRBJ2-6|-|TRBV29-1
TGCACCAACCCGGTTGTCTCTGGGGCCAACGTCCTGACTTTC
CTNPVVSGANVLTF
>TRBD2|TRBJ2-1|once|TRBV14
TGTGCCAGCAGCCCTATGACGGGACTAGCGGAGTACAATGAGCAGTTCTTC
CASSPMTGLAEYNEQFF
>TRBD1|TRBJ1-2|-|TRBV18
TGTGCCAGCTCACCACAGGCGGACAGGGGTGGCTATGGCTACACCTTC
CASSPQADRGGYGYTF
>-|TRBJ1-1|-|TRBV14
TGTGCCAGCAGCGTACAGGGATTGGGGACTGAAGCTTTCTTT
CASSVQGLGTEAFF
>TRBD2|TRBJ2-1|-|TRBV24-1
TGTGCCACCATCAGACTAGCGGGAGGGCCACCCTCCTACAATGAGCAGTTCTTC
CATIRLAGGPPSYNEQFF
>TRBD2|TRBJ2-3|-|TRBV11-3
TGTGCCAGCAGCGCCTCGACTAGCGGGAGGGCGGCAGATACGCAGTATTTT
CASSASTSGRAADTQYF
>TRBD2|TRBJ2-7|-|TRBV10-1
TGCGCCAGCAGTCCGGGGACTAGCAGATACGAGCAGTACTTC
CASSPGTSRYEQYF
>TRBD2|TRBJ2-1|-|TRBV19
TGTGCCAGTAGTATAGGCGGGGGCTCCTACAATGAGCAGTTCTTC
CASSIGGGSYNEQFF
>TRBD1|TRBJ2-7|-|TRBV28
TGTGCCAGCAGTTTACCGGGACAGACCTACGAGCAGTACTTC
CASSLPGQTYEQYF
>-|TRBJ1-4|-|TRBV28
TGTGCCAGCAGTTTATCGGGTCACGCCCGGAAGAATGAAAAACTGTTTTTT
CASSLSGHARKNEKLFF
>-|TRBJ1-2|-|TRBV6-1
TGTGCCAGCAGTGATGGAGGGGCCGGCTACACCTTC
CASSDGGAGYTF
>-|TRBJ2-5|-|TRBV28
TGTGCCAGCAGTCTTCCGACAGTACAAGAGACCCAGTACTTC
CASSLPTVQETQYF
>-|TRBJ1-1|-|TRBV28
TGTGCCAGCGAAGTTTTCGGTGAAGCTTTCTTT
CASEVFGEAFF
>-|TRBJ1-5|-|TRBV18
TGTGCCAGCTCACCCAAGACAGGAGGTCAGAATCAGCCCCAGCATTTT
CASSPKTGGQNQPQHF
>-|TRBJ2-5|-|TRBV14
TGTGCCAGCAGCCAAGATCTCCAGGGCTGGGAGACCCAGTACTTC
CASSQDLQGWETQYF
>-|TRBJ1-1|-|TRBV28
TGTGCCAGCAGTTTGATCCCGGGACATTCTGAAGCTTTCTTT
CASSLIPGHSEAFF
>-|TRBJ2-7|once|TRBV27
TGTGCCAGCAGTTCCCTCGTGGCGGTAACCTACGAGCAGTACTTC
CASSSLVAVTYEQYF
>-|TRBJ2-1|-|TRBV5-5
TGTGCCAGCACCTTCGACTTGAACAATGAGCAGTTCTTC
CASTFDLNNEQFF
>TRBD1|TRBJ2-1|-|TRBV9
TGTGCCAGCAGCGTAGTAGGACAGGGTGGTGAGCAGTTCTTC
CASSVVGQGGEQFF
>TRBD2|TRBJ2-5|-|TRBV25-1
TGTGCCAGCAGTGAAGAGCGGGGGGCCGGAGAGACCCAGTACTTC
CASSEERGAGETQYF
>-|TRBJ2-7|-|TRBV7-9
TGTGCCAGCAGCCACCTCGCGGCAGTACTCCCGCTTCAGTACTTC
CASSHLAAVLPLQYF
>-|TRBJ2-3|-|TRBV7-3
TGTGCCAGCAGCCGCGACTACTTGGAAGATACGCAGTATTTT
CASSRDYLEDTQYF
>-|TRBJ1-6|-|TRBV7-9
TGTGCCAGCAGCGGCCGGGGTATTGATTCACCCCTCCACTTT
CASSGRGIDSPLHF
>-|TRBJ2-3|-|TRBV5-1
TGCGCCAGCAGCTTCAGCGGGTCTGGCACAGATACGCAGTATTTT
CASSFSGSGTDTQYF
>-|TRBJ1-5|-|TRBV16
TGTGCCAGCAGCCAATCTCCGGGCAATCAGCCCCAGCATTTT
CASSQSPGNQPQHF
>TRBD1|TRBJ2-7|-|TRBV16
TGTGCCAGCAGCCCCGGGACAGAGGGCTACGAGCAGTACTTC
CASSPGTEGYEQYF
>TRBD1|TRBJ1-2|few|TRBV18
TGTGCCAGCTCACCCGGGACAGAGAGCAACACCTTC
CASSPGTESNTF
>-|TRBJ2-1|-|TRBV12-3/TRBV12-4
TGTGCCAGCACCGCCGGGGGACCCAATGAGCAGTTCTTC
CASTAGGPNEQFF
>TRBD2|TRBJ2-3|-|TRBV5-1
TGCGCCAGCAGCGGGGGGGTAGCGGGACACGCAGCTAGCACAGATACGCAGTATTTT
CASSGGVAGHAASTDTQYF
>TRBD2|TRBJ2-2|-|TRBV15
TGTGCCACCAGCAGAGTACTAGCGGGAGTGGTTAGAGAGGGGGAGCTGTTTTTT
CATSRVLAGVVREGELFF
>-|TRBJ2-1|-|TRBV11-2
TGTGCCAGCAGCTGGGGACAACAATACAATGAGCAGTTCTTC
CASSWGQQYNEQFF
>TRBD1|TRBJ2-7|-|TRBV10-3
TGTGCCACAACGCCGGGGGACAGGGCCTACGAGCAGTACTTC
CATTPGDRAYEQYF
>-|TRBJ1-2|once|TRBV5-5
TGTGCCAGCAACCGGCCGGGATTAAATCCGGGACTCGACTATGGCTACACCTTC
CASNRPGLNPGLDYGYTF